The clone carrying this T cell receptor beta chain appeared many times. What it recognizes is unknown. This sample was taken from a study of Graves' ophthalmopathy and Graves' hyperthyroidism. Study results and caveats: Blood also held most thyroid clonotypes expanded above 0.001 frequency.

V lost 7 bases to trimming and J lost 4 bases, with 13 bases between them. Germline lookup yields CDR1 MNHEY and CDR2 SVGEGT. This CDR3 has 14 residues. RNA transcripts provided the template for amplifying TCR beta CDR3 regions. RT-PCR was first run with HTBI primers, then multiplex PCR in a second round. TCRdb recomputed calls from the multiplex PCR reads with MiXCR, one row per CDR3 protein. Of 150,000 or so distinct CDR3 sequences detected, 39% appear once; the ten largest clones hold roughly 9%. What supplied the PBMCs was roughly 10 ml of fresh peripheral blood. The chain has TRBV6-2 or TRBV6-3 and TRBJ2-2; weak D call: TRBD1 (5 bases). The sequenced material came from peripheral blood. The receptor's source is a man under 40 with Graves' ophthalmopathy. This CDR3 is CASTDSSSTGELFF. The CDR3 coding sequence is TGTGCCAGCACCGACAGTTCTAGCACCGGGGAGCTGTTTTTT.